The clone carrying this T cell receptor beta chain was counted once. Other DNA sequences of this sample code for an identical CDR3. These data originate in a study of blood T cell repertoires in COVID-19. Per the germline V gene, CDR1 is SGHRS and CDR2 is YFSETQ. Trimming cost V 0 bases and J 2 bases, with 9 bases left between them. This CDR3 comprises 14 residues. Assay used: immunoSEQ multiplex PCR; TCRdb lists only in-frame clones, some missing. The data show around 380,000 clones, with more than 75% seen just once and 1% to 1.5% held by the top ten. The TCR was taken from a man aged 25 to 45 who had recovered from COVID-19. This rearrangement joins TRBV5-1 to TRBJ2-7; D might be TRBD1 (6 bases). The specimen sequenced was PBMCs or T cells enriched from blood (not recorded which). CDR3 loop: CASSLVTGTYEQYF. DNA for the CDR3: TGCGCCAGCAGCTTGGTTACAGGGACCTACGAGCAGTACTTC. The full variable domain, with the rest looked up from reference TRBV5-1 and TRBJ2-7, is KAGVTQTPRYLIKTRGQQVTLSCSPISGHRSVSWYQQTPGQGLQFLFEYFSETQRNKGNFPGRFSGRQFSNSRSEMNVSTLELGDSALYLCASSLVTGTYEQYFGPGTRLTVT.